This entry lists 13 T cell receptor beta chains sequenced from one sample in a study of Graves' ophthalmopathy and Graves' hyperthyroidism (dated by TCRdb to the late 2010s). Instrument on record: Illumina HiSeq 2000. For repertoire sequencing, TCR beta CDR3 regions were amplified from RNA transcripts. A first-round RT-PCR used HTBI primers with the Qiagen OneStep RT-PCR kit, followed by a second-round multiplex PCR, size selection and purification. TCRdb passed the public sequencing reads through fastp at Q25 and MiXCR, retaining productive beta sequences. Rows with one shared CDR3 protein collapse into an entry with the most common genes and DNA. The sample contains 500,000 to 600,000 distinct CDR3 sequences, under 40% of them found a single time. Of the sample, 4% to 5% falls within the top ten clones. What was sequenced was peripheral blood or thyroid tissue (not recorded which). The receptors were gathered from an adult man with Graves' hyperthyroidism.

Regarding this clonotype: This may be a read error, as it is one base from a much larger clone. The chain links TRBV7-9 to TRBJ2-5, with D possibly TRBD2 on 5 matching bases. V was pared by 2 bases and J by 0 bases, with 7 bases between. Germline assignment: CDR1 SEHNR and CDR2 FQNEAQ (reference sequence). This CDR3 spans 14 amino acids. The CDR3 loop is CASSLWEYQETQYF. Written as DNA, the CDR3 is TGTGCCAGCAGCTTATGGGAGTACCAAGAGACCCAGTACTTC.

The V and J genes are TRBV7-2 and TRBJ1-4, with D maybe TRBD1 (5 bases). This CDR3 contains 15 residues. The V end lost 1 base, the J end lost 7 bases, and 13 bases lay between the germline ends. Germline V gives CDR1 SGHTA, CDR2 FQGNSA. CDR3 loop: CASSLEGTSFEKLFF. The CDR3 nucleotides read TGTGCCAGCAGCTTAGAAGGGACGTCCTTTGAAAAACTGTTTTTT.

This clonotype was counted a few times. This chain links TRBV5-1 with TRBJ2-5; 7 bases map to TRBD1. CDR1 SGHRS and CDR2 YFSETQ come from the germline V gene. V trimming: 3 bases; J trimming: 1 base; junction bases outside the gene matches: 6. The CDR3 loop spans 15 amino acids. The CDR3 here is CASSSETGIQETQYF. In nucleotides, the CDR3 is TGCGCCAGCAGCTCTGAGACAGGGATCCAAGAGACCCAGTACTTC.

This clonotype was picked up a small number of times. The V gene is TRBV5-1, the J gene TRBJ1-2; the D gene is possibly TRBD1 (5 bases). The length of the CDR3 is 13 residues. Germline CDR1 and CDR2: SGHRS and YFSETQ. The V end was cut by 0 bases, the J end by 8 bases, with 11 bases between. CDR3 protein: CASSLEGVGGYTF. CDR3 coding DNA: TGCGCCAGCAGCTTGGAAGGGGTCGGAGGCTACACCTTC.

Details on this clonotype: A much larger clone differs by one base, so this may be a read error. The chain links TRBV11-2 to TRBJ1-2; D gene unclear. Germline values: CDR1 SGHAT, CDR2 FQNNGV. V lost 5 bases, J lost 6 bases, and 13 bases lay in between. There are 13 residues in the CDR3. CDR3 residues: CASSKVGLDGYTF. The CDR3, as DNA: TGTGCCAGCAGCAAAGTAGGGCTGGATGGCTACACCTTC.

This clonotype was recorded at least ten times. The V and J genes are TRBV9 and TRBJ1-3; unclear D gene. V shed 0 bases and J shed 1 base, with 8 bases lying between them. The V gene's germline CDR1 is SGDLS and CDR2 YYNGEE. This CDR3 region has 15 residues. The CDR3 reads CASSVGAGSGNTIYF. The CDR3 DNA reads TGTGCCAGCAGCGTAGGGGCCGGTTCTGGAAACACCATATATTTT.

Turning to this clonotype: An end of the junction does not agree with germline; a read error may underlie this. V is TRBV5-4 and J is TRBJ2-7; TRBD1 matches 9 bases. The CDR3 sequence is 14 residues long. Germline CDR1 is SGHNT and CDR2 is YYREEE (reference sequence). The CDR3 region is CASSLRDRAYEKYF. DNA for the CDR3: TGTGCCAGCAGTCTCCGGGACAGGGCCTACGAGAAGTACTTC.

This clonotype has ten or more counts. This rearrangement joins TRBV29-1 to TRBJ1-4, with 8 bases fitting TRBD1. The J segment lost 8 bases and the V segment lost 7 bases, leaving 9 bases of the junction unmatched. The CDR3 covers 13 residues. Germline CDR1 and CDR2: SQVTM and ANQGSEA. CDR3 bases: TGCAGCGGGAAACAGGGGGTGTTGGAAAAACTGTTTTTT. Residues: CSGKQGVLEKLFF.

This clonotype was recorded a few times. The chain combines TRBV12-3 or TRBV12-4 with TRBJ1-5; D gene ambiguous. This CDR3 spans 12 amino acids. V was trimmed by 5 bases and J by 3 bases, leaving 5 bases between them. Here the CDR3 DNA reads TGTGCCAGCAGTATATACAATCAGCCCCAGCATTTT. It encodes CASSIYNQPQHF.

The chain couples TRBV7-6 to TRBJ2-7; D remains unclear. Germline assignment: CDR1 SGHVS and CDR2 FNYEAQ. Between the trimmed V and J ends, which lost 1 base and 6 bases, there was a span of 13 bases. The CDR3 consists of 14 residues. The CDR3 spells CASSLEYSSGEQYF. The CDR3 DNA is TGTGCCAGCAGCTTAGAGTACAGCTCGGGCGAGCAGTACTTC.

The sample holds a few counts of this clonotype. The rearrangement uses TRBV9 and TRBJ1-6, with no clear D. Germline values: CDR1 SGDLS, CDR2 YYNGEE. The V and J ends lost 7 bases and 4 bases respectively, with 18 bases between them. The CDR3 consists of 16 residues. This CDR3 reads CASSLQSGSYNSPLHF. DNA of the CDR3: TGTGCCAGCTCACTTCAATCTGGCAGTTATAATTCACCCCTCCACTTT.

This clonotype showed up many times. The gene calls are TRBV29-1 and TRBJ2-7; TRBD2 might be the D (6 bases). CDR1 and CDR2 from the germline V gene are SQVTM and ANQGSEA. The CDR3 has 12 residues. V was pared by 4 bases and J by 5 bases, with 12 bases between. As DNA, the CDR3 is TGCAGCGTTGGGAGGGCACCAGACGAGCAGTACTTC. Amino acid sequence: CSVGRAPDEQYF.

In this sample, this clonotype turned up many times. This chain joins TRBV5-8 and TRBJ2-7; D is unresolved. The CDR3 consists of 13 residues. V shed 2 bases and J shed 1 base, with 7 bases lying between them. Germline V gene lookup returns CDR1 SGHTS and CDR2 YDEGEE. In DNA, the CDR3 is TGTGCCAGCAGCTTCTCAGCGTCCTACGAGCAGTACTTC. Translated: CASSFSASYEQYF. The full variable domain, in which reference TRBV5-8 and TRBJ2-7 provide the parts outside the CDR3, is EAGVTQSPTHLIKTRGQQATLRCSPISGHTSVYWYQQALGLGLQFLLWYDEGEERNRGNFPPRFSGRQFPNYSSELNVNALELEDSALYLCASSFSASYEQYFGPGTRLTVT.